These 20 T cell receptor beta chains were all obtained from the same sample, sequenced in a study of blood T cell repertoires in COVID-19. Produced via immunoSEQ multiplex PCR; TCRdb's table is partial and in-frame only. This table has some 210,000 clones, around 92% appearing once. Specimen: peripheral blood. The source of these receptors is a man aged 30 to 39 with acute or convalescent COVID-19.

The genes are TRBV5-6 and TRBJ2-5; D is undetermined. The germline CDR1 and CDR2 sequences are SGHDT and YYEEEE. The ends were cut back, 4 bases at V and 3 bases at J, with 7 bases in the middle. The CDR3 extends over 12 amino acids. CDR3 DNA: TGTGCCAGCAGCGCCCTAGAAGAGACCCAGTACTTC. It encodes CASSALEETQYF.

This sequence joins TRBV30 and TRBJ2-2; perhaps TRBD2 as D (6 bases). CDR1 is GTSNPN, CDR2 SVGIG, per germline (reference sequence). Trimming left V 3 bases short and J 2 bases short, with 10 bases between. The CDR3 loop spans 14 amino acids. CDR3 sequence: CAWRGLLNTGELFF. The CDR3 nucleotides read TGTGCCTGGAGGGGACTCCTCAACACCGGGGAGCTGTTTTTT. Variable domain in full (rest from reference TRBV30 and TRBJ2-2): SQTIHQWPATLVQPVGSPLSLECTVEGTSNPNLYWYRQAAGRGLQLLFYSVGIGQISSEVPQNLSASRPQDRQFILSSKKLLLSDSGFYLCAWRGLLNTGELFFGEGSRLTVL.

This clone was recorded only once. This CDR3 reads CASSSVQGGDTEAFF. CDR3 in DNA: TGTGCCAGCAGCTCGGTACAGGGAGGGGACACTGAAGCTTTCTTT. V is TRBV7-9 and J is TRBJ1-1, with D maybe TRBD1 (6 bases). This CDR3 is 15 amino acids long. Trimming left V 4 bases short and J 3 bases short, with 15 bases between. From germline, CDR1 is SEHNR and CDR2 FQNEAQ (reference sequence).

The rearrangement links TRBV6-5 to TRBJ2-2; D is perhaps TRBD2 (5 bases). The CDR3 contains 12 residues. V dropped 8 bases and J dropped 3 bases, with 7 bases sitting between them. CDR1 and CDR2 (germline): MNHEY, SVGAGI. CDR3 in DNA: TGTGCCAGCGCCGGGGACACCGGGGAGCTGTTTTTT. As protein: CASAGDTGELFF.

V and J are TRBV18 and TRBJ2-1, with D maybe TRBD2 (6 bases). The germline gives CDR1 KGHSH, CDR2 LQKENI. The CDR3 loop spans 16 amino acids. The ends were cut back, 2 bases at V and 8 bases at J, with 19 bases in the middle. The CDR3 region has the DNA TGTGCCAGCTCACCAGGGCATCTCGGCGGGAAGGATGAGCAGTTCTTC. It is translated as CASSPGHLGGKDEQFF. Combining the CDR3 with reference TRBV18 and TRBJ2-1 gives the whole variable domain NAGVMQNPRHLVRRRGQEARLRCSPMKGHSHVYWYRQLPEEGLKFMVYLQKENIIDESGMPKERFSAEFPKEGPSILRIQQVVRGDSAAYFCASSPGHLGGKDEQFFGPGTRLTVL.

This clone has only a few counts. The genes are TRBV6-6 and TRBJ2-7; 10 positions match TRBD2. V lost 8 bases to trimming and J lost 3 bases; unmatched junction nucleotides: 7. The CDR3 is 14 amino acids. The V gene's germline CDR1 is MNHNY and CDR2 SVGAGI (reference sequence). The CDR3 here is CASLGASGGYEQYF. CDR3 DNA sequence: TGTGCCAGCCTAGGGGCTAGCGGGGGCTACGAGCAGTACTTC.

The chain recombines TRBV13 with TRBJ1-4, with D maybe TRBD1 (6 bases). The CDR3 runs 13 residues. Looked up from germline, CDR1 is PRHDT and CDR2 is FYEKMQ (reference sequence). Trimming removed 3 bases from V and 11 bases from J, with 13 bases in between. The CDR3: CASSFQPDRKLFF. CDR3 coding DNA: TGTGCCAGCAGCTTCCAGCCCGACAGGAAACTGTTTTTT.

CDR3 in amino acids: CASSSVDRDAYEQYF. The CDR3 DNA sequence: TGTGCCAGCAGCTCCGTGGACAGGGATGCCTACGAGCAGTACTTC. The chain links TRBV5-6 to TRBJ2-7; 8 nucleotides match TRBD1. The V gene's germline CDR1 is SGHDT and CDR2 YYEEEE. The CDR3 extends over 15 amino acids. V trimming: 3 bases; J trimming: 2 bases; junction bases outside the gene matches: 7.

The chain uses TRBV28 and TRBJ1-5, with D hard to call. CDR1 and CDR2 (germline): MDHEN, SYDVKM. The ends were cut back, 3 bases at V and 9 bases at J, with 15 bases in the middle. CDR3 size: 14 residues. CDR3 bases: TGTGCCAGCAGTTTTGGCGTTAGTTCGGGGCCCCAGCATTTT. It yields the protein CASSFGVSSGPQHF.

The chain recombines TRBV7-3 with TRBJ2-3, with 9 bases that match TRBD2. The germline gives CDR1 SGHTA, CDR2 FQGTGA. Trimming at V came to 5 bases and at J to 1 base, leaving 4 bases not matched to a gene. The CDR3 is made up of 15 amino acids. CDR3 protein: CASSLIAGGTDTQYF. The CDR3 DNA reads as TGTGCCAGCAGCCTCATAGCGGGAGGCACAGATACGCAGTATTTT.

CDR3 residues: CASSHQQNYGYTF. CDR3 DNA: TGTGCCAGCAGCCATCAACAGAACTATGGCTACACCTTC. The chain employs TRBV14 and TRBJ1-2; D remains ambiguous. Trimming shortened V by 3 bases and J by 2 bases, and 7 bases separated the two germline ends. This CDR3 has 13 residues. The germline gives CDR1 SGHDN, CDR2 FVKESK.

For the CDR3, the DNA is TGTGCCAGCAGCTTAAACAGGGGGCTAACCCACGAGCAGTACTTC. Its translation is CASSLNRGLTHEQYF. The chain is built from TRBV5-4 and TRBJ2-7; 9 bases are a match to TRBD1. This CDR3 comprises 15 residues. Germline V gives CDR1 SGHNT, CDR2 YYREEE (reference sequence). Trimming removed 2 bases from V and 5 bases from J; junction bases left unmatched: 8.

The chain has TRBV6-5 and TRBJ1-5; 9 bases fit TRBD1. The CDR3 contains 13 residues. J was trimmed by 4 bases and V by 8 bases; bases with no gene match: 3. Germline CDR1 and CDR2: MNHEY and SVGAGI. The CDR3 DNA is TGTGCCAGCCGGGGACAGGGAAATCAGCCCCAGCATTTT. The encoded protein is CASRGQGNQPQHF.

The CDR3 is CSVVIGRAKNIQYF. The CDR3 coding sequence is TGCAGCGTTGTTATCGGCAGGGCCAAAAACATTCAGTACTTC. The rearrangement uses TRBV29-1 and TRBJ2-4, with D uncertain. The V and J ends lost 4 bases and 1 base respectively, with 11 bases between them. The CDR3 spans 14 residues. Germline V gene lookup returns CDR1 SQVTM and CDR2 ANQGSEA.

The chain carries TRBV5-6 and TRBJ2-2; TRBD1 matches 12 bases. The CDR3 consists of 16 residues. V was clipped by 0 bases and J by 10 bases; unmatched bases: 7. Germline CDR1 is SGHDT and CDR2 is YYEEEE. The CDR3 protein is CASSLEGQGALEELFF. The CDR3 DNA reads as TGTGCCAGCAGCTTGGAGGGACAGGGGGCTTTGGAGGAGCTGTTTTTT. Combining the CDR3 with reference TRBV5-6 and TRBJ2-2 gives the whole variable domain DAGVTQSPTHLIKTRGQQVTLRCSPKSGHDTVSWYQQALGQGPQFIFQYYEEEERQRGNFPDRFSGHQFPNYSSELNVNALLLGDSALYLCASSLEGQGALEELFFGEGSRLTVL.

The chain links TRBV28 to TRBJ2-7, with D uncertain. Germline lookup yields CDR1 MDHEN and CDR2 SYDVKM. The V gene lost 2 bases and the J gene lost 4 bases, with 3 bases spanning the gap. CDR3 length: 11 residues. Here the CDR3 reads CASSLIYEQYF. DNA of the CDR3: TGTGCCAGCAGTTTAATATACGAGCAGTACTTC.

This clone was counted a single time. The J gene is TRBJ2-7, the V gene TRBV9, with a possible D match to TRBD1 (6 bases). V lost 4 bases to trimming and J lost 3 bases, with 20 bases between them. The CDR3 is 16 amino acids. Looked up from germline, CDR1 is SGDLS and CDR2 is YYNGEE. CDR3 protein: CASSPHLPGAGYEQYF. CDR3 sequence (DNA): TGTGCCAGCAGCCCACACCTCCCAGGGGCCGGCTACGAGCAGTACTTC.

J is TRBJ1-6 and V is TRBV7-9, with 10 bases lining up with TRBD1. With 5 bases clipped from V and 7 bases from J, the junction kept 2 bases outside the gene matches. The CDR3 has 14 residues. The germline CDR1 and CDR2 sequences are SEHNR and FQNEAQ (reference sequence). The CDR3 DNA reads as TGTGCCAGCAGCCGGGGACAGGGGAATTCACCCCTCCACTTT. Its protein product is CASSRGQGNSPLHF.

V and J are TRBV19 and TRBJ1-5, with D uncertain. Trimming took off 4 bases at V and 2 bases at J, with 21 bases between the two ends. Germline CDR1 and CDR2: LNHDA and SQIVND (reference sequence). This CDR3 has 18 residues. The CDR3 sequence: CASSNPRTAPSGNQPQHF. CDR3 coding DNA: TGTGCCAGTAGTAACCCCCGTACCGCCCCTAGCGGCAATCAGCCCCAGCATTTT.

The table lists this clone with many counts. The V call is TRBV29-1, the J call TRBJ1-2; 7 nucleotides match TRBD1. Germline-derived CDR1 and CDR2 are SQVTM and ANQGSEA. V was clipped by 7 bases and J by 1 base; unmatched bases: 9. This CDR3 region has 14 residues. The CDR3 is CSATGAGGNYGYTF. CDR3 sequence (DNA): TGCAGCGCCACAGGGGCGGGGGGTAACTATGGCTACACCTTC.